This entry lists 5 T cell receptor beta chains sequenced from one sample in a study of T cell responses to AZD1222 COVID-19 vaccine (dated by TCRdb to the early 2020s). The sample's time point label is to be understood as: about 28 days (+/-7) after the second vaccine dose. The library relied on the immunoSEQ multiplex PCR assay. TCRdb took over this immuneACCESS table, retaining in-frame rearrangements with V and J assigned. Such tables are incomplete; in checked studies, under half of the missing clones stem from an unresolved V gene, and the remainder is unexplained. The sample yields 120,000 to 150,000 clones; roughly nine tenths were counted once. Approximately 1.8% of the sample rests with the top ten. The source material was peripheral blood, sampled 28 days after the second AZD1222 dose. The receptor source for this set is an adult who received the AZD1222 COVID-19 vaccine.

The V and J genes are TRBV13 and TRBJ1-1; possibly TRBD1 for D (5 bases). Trimming shortened V by 1 base and J by 5 bases, and 11 bases separated the two germline ends. From germline, CDR1 is PRHDT and CDR2 FYEKMQ (reference sequence). This CDR3 is 14 amino acids long. CDR3 sequence reads: CASSLELRGTEAFF. Written as DNA, the CDR3 is TGTGCCAGCAGCTTAGAATTAAGGGGAACTGAAGCTTTCTTT.

The chain employs TRBV30 and TRBJ1-1; D remains ambiguous. V gave up 7 bases and J gave up 0 bases, with 12 bases separating them. The CDR3 length is 13 residues. The V gene's germline CDR1 is GTSNPN and CDR2 SVGIG (reference sequence). DNA of the CDR3: TGTGCCTCTTTAGGACCCATGAACACTGAAGCTTTCTTT. Translating gives CASLGPMNTEAFF.

The chain recombines TRBV24-1 with TRBJ1-2, with a possible D match to TRBD1 (5 bases). Deletions cut 6 bases from V and 8 bases from J, with 12 bases between. Per the germline V gene, CDR1 is KGHDR and CDR2 is SFDVKD. CDR3 length: 12 amino acids. CDR3 DNA sequence: TGTGCCACCAGTCAAAGGGGAGACGGCTACACCTTC. It yields the protein CATSQRGDGYTF.

The rearrangement links TRBV7-6 to TRBJ2-5; no clear D. CDR1 is SGHVS, CDR2 FNYEAQ, per germline. CDR3 length: 14 amino acids. Trimming stripped 0 bases from V and 4 bases from J, with 9 bases between. CDR3 sequence reads: CASSLAWASETQYF. In DNA, the CDR3 is TGTGCCAGCAGCTTAGCATGGGCCTCAGAGACCCAGTACTTC.

The genes are TRBV29-1 and TRBJ1-2; no clear D. Deletions cut 7 bases from V and 3 bases from J, with 18 bases between. CDR1 and CDR2 (germline): SQVTM, ANQGSEA. CDR3 length: 14 amino acids. This CDR3 reads CSAPGSGGDYGYTF. The CDR3 DNA reads as TGCAGCGCCCCGGGGAGTGGTGGGGACTATGGCTACACCTTC.